In this sample, the clone carrying this T cell receptor beta chain turned up many times. Its antigen is as yet unknown. The missing CDR3 end, 3 residues past where the read stops, is filled in from the germline J gene. The data were taken from a study of T cell clonality in common variable immunodeficiency. All CVID subjects were on immunoglobulin replacement for at least one year. Donors gave roughly 5 to 8.5 ml heparinized peripheral whole blood. V was cut by 1 base and J by 7 bases, with 14 bases left in between. The length of the CDR3 is 15 residues. The germline CDR1 and CDR2 sequences are MGHRA and YSYEKL. Equal genomic DNA amounts from CVID and control samples were sequenced. Here immunoSEQ multiplex PCR was the method, and the copy in TCRdb shows in-frame clones only, minus some. The sample yields 15,000 to 20,000 clones, without any singletons. Study findings and constraints: CVID subjects shared fewer TCRbeta clones than healthy controls did. Reportedly, TCR beta sequences from common variable immunodeficiency showed fewer deletions and N-nucleotide insertions.

The sequencing input was peripheral blood mononuclear cells. The chain recombines TRBV4-1 with TRBJ2-1, with D possibly being TRBD1 or TRBD2 (5 bases each). This receptor was taken from a human donor with common variable immunodeficiency. The CDR3 DNA, read in part, is TGCGCCAGCAGCCAAGGCCAGGGAGTGTGGAATGAG. Its protein is CASSQGQGVWNE. In full, the CDR3 is CASSQGQGVWNEQFF.